A single sample gave rise to the 32 T cell receptor beta chains below, sequenced in a study of T-cell reconstitution after alpha-beta-depleted transplantation in children. Unique molecular identifiers featured in how the TCRbeta library was prepared. TCRdb passed the PCR reads through MiXCR, listing each CDR3 protein once. The data show about 540,000 distinct CDR3 sequences, about a quarter seen once. The sequenced sample was PBMCs, obtained before TCRalphabeta/CD19-depleted stem cell transplant. The receptors stem from a boy younger than two with Wiskott-Aldrich syndrome, due to receive a stem cell transplant.

The rearrangement links TRBV27 to TRBJ1-2; 8 positions agree with TRBD1. Per germline, CDR1 MNHEY and CDR2 SMNVEV (reference sequence). CDR3 size: 16 residues. Losses at the gene ends were 5 bases for V and 2 bases for J; bases not matched to a gene: 10. DNA for the CDR3: TGTGCCAGCAGTGGTACCAGACAGGGGAAGAACTATGGCTACACCTTC. This translates into CASSGTRQGKNYGYTF.

This chain connects TRBV7-3 to TRBJ1-1; the D gene is possibly TRBD1 (5 bases). This CDR3 has 15 residues. Germline CDR1 is SGHTA and CDR2 is FQGTGA. Trimming shortened V by 1 base and J by 4 bases, and 13 bases separated the two germline ends. The CDR3 region has the DNA TGTGCCAGCAGCTTAAATGGGGGGGGAGGCACTGAAGCTTTCTTT. It yields the protein CASSLNGGGGTEAFF.

V usage is TRBV7-9 and J usage is TRBJ2-3, with a tentative D call TRBD1 (6 bases). Germline CDR1 is SEHNR and CDR2 is FQNEAQ (reference sequence). The CDR3 covers 15 residues. The ends were cut back, 5 bases at V and 3 bases at J, with 15 bases in the middle. DNA for the CDR3: TGTGCCAGCAGCCGGCAGGGGATTTGGACAGATACGCAGTATTTT. This sequence encodes CASSRQGIWTDTQYF.

This clonotype was seen a few times. The gene calls are TRBV4-1 and TRBJ2-3, with 10 bases aligning to TRBD2. Germline CDR1 MGHRA, CDR2 YSYEKL. V was clipped by 0 bases and J by 5 bases; unmatched bases: 8. The CDR3 runs to 17 residues. The CDR3 sequence: CASSQELSGRVKDTQYF. CDR3 in DNA: TGCGCCAGCAGCCAAGAGCTGAGCGGGAGGGTTAAAGATACGCAGTATTTT.

V usage is TRBV4-2 and J usage is TRBJ2-7; 7 nucleotides agree with TRBD2. V lost 4 bases and J lost 0; bases outside the gene matches: 9. This CDR3 has 16 residues. The germline gives CDR1 LGHNA, CDR2 YNFKEQ. CDR3: CASSRMLAENSYEQYF. CDR3 DNA sequence: TGTGCCAGCAGCCGGATGCTAGCGGAGAACTCCTACGAGCAGTACTTC.

This clonotype was picked up a small number of times. The chain has TRBV29-1 and TRBJ2-1; TRBD2 aligns across 7 bases. The junction had 16 bases not matched to a gene; V was cut back by 4 bases and J by 7 bases. The CDR3 has 16 residues. Germline-derived CDR1 and CDR2 are SQVTM and ANQGSEA. CDR3 nucleotides: TGCAGCGTTGGTCCCAGCGGGGCCTCCTATGGGAATGAGCAGTTCTTC. Translation gives CSVGPSGASYGNEQFF.

This clonotype appeared once. The chain is built from TRBV28 and TRBJ1-2; D possibly corresponds to TRBD1 (5 bases). The CDR3 length is 15 residues. Germline lookup yields CDR1 MDHEN and CDR2 SYDVKM. V was clipped by 4 bases and J by 3 bases, with 15 bases between them. The CDR3 bases are TGTGCCAGCAGTTCTCCAGGGCGTCCTCACTATGGCTACACCTTC. It translates to CASSSPGRPHYGYTF.

This clonotype showed up just a few times. This chain joins TRBV24-1 and TRBJ1-5, with D unresolved. Germline CDR1 reads KGHDR; CDR2 reads SFDVKD. The ends were cut back, 1 base at V and 7 bases at J, with 16 bases in the middle. CDR3 length equals 16 residues. Written as DNA, the CDR3 is TGTGCCACCAGTGATTTCCCCGGGAGTCGAGGGCAGCCCCAGCATTTT. Its protein is CATSDFPGSRGQPQHF.

The chain joins TRBV6-1 to TRBJ2-1, with 11 nucleotides matching TRBD2. This CDR3 spans 16 amino acids. In germline, CDR1 is MNHNS, CDR2 SASEGT. Unmatched junction bases numbered 7, after V lost 6 bases and J lost 3 bases. CDR3 DNA: TGTGCCAGCAGCCCTATAGCGGGAGGGTTCTACAATGAGCAGTTCTTC. Its translation is CASSPIAGGFYNEQFF.

CDR3 nucleotides: TGTGCCAGCAGCTTACGTGGGTCAACCCTGAGGGAGCAGTACTTC. It is translated as CASSLRGSTLREQYF. The V call is TRBV7-2, the J call TRBJ2-7; no clear D. CDR1 SGHTA and CDR2 FQGNSA come from the germline V gene. Trimming shortened V by 2 bases and J by 7 bases, and 18 bases separated the two germline ends. This CDR3 has 15 residues.

This clonotype was observed a handful of times. The rearrangement joins TRBV5-1 to TRBJ2-7; 9 nucleotides agree with TRBD1. Germline loops: CDR1 SGHRS, CDR2 YFSETQ. The CDR3 is made up of 15 amino acids. With V trimmed by 5 bases and J by 3 bases, 9 bases remained unmatched. As DNA, the CDR3 is TGCGCCAGCAGGCTCGGGACAGGGTACGTCTACGAGCAGTACTTC. Its translation is CASRLGTGYVYEQYF.

This clonotype was found a few times. Mismatch with germline at one junction end may stem from a read error. J is TRBJ1-1 and V is TRBV7-8; 8 bases are a match to TRBD1. The CDR3 is made up of 14 amino acids. Per germline, CDR1 SGHVS and CDR2 FQNEAQ. DNA for the CDR3: TGTTCCAGCAGCCAGACAGGGGTCGAGACTGAAGCTTTCTTT. Translated, it gives CSSSQTGVETEAFF.

This clonotype was detected only a few times. The chain combines TRBV5-1 with TRBJ2-5; no clear D. Deletions cut 2 bases from V and 5 bases from J, with 13 bases between. The CDR3 runs 14 residues. CDR1 SGHRS and CDR2 YFSETQ come from the germline V gene. The CDR3 loop is CASSFGEVFETQYF. The CDR3 nucleotides read TGCGCCAGCAGCTTTGGAGAGGTATTTGAGACCCAGTACTTC.

This clonotype turned up a few times. This sequence joins TRBV27 and TRBJ1-1; the D gene is possibly TRBD1 (5 bases). The CDR3 totals 14 residues. The V and J ends lost 6 bases and 3 bases respectively, with 14 bases between them. Germline V gene data show CDR1 as MNHEY and CDR2 as SMNVEV (reference sequence). The CDR3 here is CASRPAGLDTEAFF. The CDR3 nucleotides are TGTGCCAGCAGGCCTGCAGGGCTGGACACTGAAGCTTTCTTT.

This clonotype was seen a handful of times. This chain joins TRBV5-1 and TRBJ2-5; D is undetermined. Germline values: CDR1 SGHRS, CDR2 YFSETQ. The CDR3 loop spans 13 amino acids. V was pared by 5 bases and J by 1 base, with 9 bases between. The chain's CDR3 is CASRNGPQETQYF. In DNA, the CDR3 is TGCGCCAGCAGGAACGGGCCCCAAGAGACCCAGTACTTC.

V is TRBV5-1 and J is TRBJ2-1; 15 nucleotides agree with TRBD2. Germline CDR1 SGHRS, CDR2 YFSETQ. This CDR3 spans 16 amino acids. The junction had 5 bases not matched to a gene; V was cut back by 5 bases and J by 5 bases. CDR3 region: CASSFGTSGRHNEQFF. DNA of the CDR3: TGCGCCAGCAGTTTCGGGACTAGCGGGAGGCACAATGAGCAGTTCTTC.

This clonotype has just a few counts. The V and J genes are TRBV20-1 and TRBJ2-1, with D perhaps matching TRBD2 (6 bases). The CDR3 has 13 amino acids. The germline V and J ends were trimmed by 6 bases and 5 bases, with 14 bases remaining between them. CDR1 is DFQATT and CDR2 is SNEGSKA in the germline V gene (reference sequence). The CDR3 is CSAAGWGNNEQFF. The CDR3 DNA reads TGCAGTGCCGCGGGATGGGGCAACAATGAGCAGTTCTTC.

This clonotype was picked up a small number of times. J is TRBJ2-5 and V is TRBV29-1, with 7 bases matching TRBD1. Germline V gene lookup returns CDR1 SQVTM and CDR2 ANQGSEA. The J segment lost 4 bases and the V segment lost 7 bases, leaving 6 bases of the junction unmatched. The CDR3 is 12 residues long. For the CDR3, the DNA is TGCAGCGCCGGCCGACAGGGAGAGACCCAGTACTTC. It translates to CSAGRQGETQYF.

The chain combines TRBV18 with TRBJ2-1, with TRBD2 matching over 13 bases. The trim removed 0 bases at V and 10 bases at J, leaving 9 bases unmatched. The germline gives CDR1 KGHSH, CDR2 LQKENI. The CDR3 sequence is 17 residues long. CDR3 loop: CASSPPLRLAGGREQFF. DNA for the CDR3: TGTGCCAGCTCACCACCCCTTAGACTAGCGGGAGGCCGAGAGCAGTTCTTC.

The V and J genes are TRBV4-2 and TRBJ2-7; TRBD2 matches 11 bases. Losses at the gene ends were 1 base for V and 5 bases for J; bases not matched to a gene: 7. The germline V gene encodes CDR1 LGHNA and CDR2 YNFKEQ. This CDR3 comprises 16 residues. In nucleotides, the CDR3 is TGTGCCAGCAGCCAAGGACTAGCGGGACAGTCCCACGAGCAGTACTTC. It codes for CASSQGLAGQSHEQYF.

The chain carries TRBV7-2 and TRBJ2-1; D is unresolved. V was shortened by 5 bases and J by 8 bases, with 10 bases between the two germline ends. This CDR3 has 12 amino acids. Looked up from germline, CDR1 is SGHTA and CDR2 is FQGNSA. The CDR3 DNA reads TGTGCCAGCAGCAAACTACTCCATGAGCAGTTCTTC. Encoded protein: CASSKLLHEQFF.

This clonotype was counted a few times. The genes are TRBV29-1 and TRBJ2-1; 8 bases are shared with TRBD2. This CDR3 spans 13 amino acids. V lost 4 bases to trimming and J lost 3 bases; unmatched junction nucleotides: 2. Germline CDR1 and CDR2: SQVTM and ANQGSEA. The DNA of the CDR3 is TGCAGCGTTGTAGGGACTAGCTACAATGAGCAGTTCTTC. Its translation is CSVVGTSYNEQFF.

The V call is TRBV29-1, the J call TRBJ1-2; no definite D call. This CDR3 comprises 10 residues. Germline lookup yields CDR1 SQVTM and CDR2 ANQGSEA. Trimming took 3 bases from V and 6 from J, leaving 5 bases between them. The CDR3 DNA is TGCAGCGTTGACAGTCATGGCTACACCTTC. This encodes CSVDSHGYTF.

Concerning this clonotype: One end of the junction does not line up with germline, which may come from a read error. The chain employs TRBV5-1 and TRBJ2-3, with TRBD2 identical over 7 bases. Germline V gives CDR1 SGHRS, CDR2 YFSETQ. The CDR3 runs 14 residues. The CDR3 protein is CASSTLAGADTQYF. CDR3 nucleotides: TGTGCCAGCTCTACCTTGGCGGGGGCAGATACGCAGTATTTT.

Regarding this clonotype: At one of its ends the junction is not consistent with the germline gene, which may arise from a read error. This chain uses TRBV5-1 with TRBJ2-1; possible D gene TRBD2, 6 bases. Germline CDR1 reads SGHRS; CDR2 reads YFSETQ. The CDR3 has 12 residues. The CDR3 nucleotides are TGCGCCAGCCGCTTGGTAGCGGCCGAGCAGTTCTTC. Residues: CASRLVAAEQFF.

This clonotype was counted only a few times. This sequence joins TRBV9 and TRBJ2-2; TRBD1 matches 9 bases. The CDR3 runs 14 residues. Germline assignment: CDR1 SGDLS and CDR2 YYNGEE. V was pared by 6 bases and J by 5 bases, with 5 bases of the junction left unmatched. The CDR3 spells CASTPTGGTGELFF. The CDR3 DNA follows: TGTGCCAGCACCCCGACAGGGGGAACCGGGGAGCTGTTTTTT.

This clonotype was counted between two and nine times. The chain employs TRBV5-1 and TRBJ2-3; 12 bases line up with TRBD2. V was clipped by 4 bases and J by 5 bases; unmatched bases: 14. Germline assignment: CDR1 SGHRS and CDR2 YFSETQ. The CDR3 has 18 amino acids. CDR3 region: CASSPPLLAGGWVDTQYF. The CDR3 DNA is TGCGCCAGCAGCCCTCCCCTACTAGCGGGAGGTTGGGTAGATACGCAGTATTTT.

The CDR3 sequence is CSADWDGSYNEQFF. For the CDR3, the DNA is TGCAGTGCGGATTGGGACGGATCCTACAATGAGCAGTTCTTC. The genes are TRBV20-1 and TRBJ2-1; either TRBD1 or TRBD2 may supply D (5 bases each). Germline-derived CDR1 and CDR2 are DFQATT and SNEGSKA (reference sequence). V was shortened by 6 bases and J by 1 base, with 13 bases between the two germline ends. The CDR3 has 14 amino acids.

This sequence joins TRBV7-9 and TRBJ2-5; D perhaps matches TRBD1 (6 bases). This CDR3 region has 16 residues. Trimming stripped 5 bases from V and 1 base from J, with 17 bases between. CDR1 and CDR2 from the germline V gene are SEHNR and FQNEAQ (reference sequence). The DNA of the CDR3 is TGTGCCAGCAGCCCCCTCCGTGTGGGGGCCCAAGAGACCCAGTACTTC. Protein product: CASSPLRVGAQETQYF.

In this sample, this clonotype turned up a few times. The chain uses TRBV29-1 and TRBJ2-7; 12 bases map to TRBD2. Germline CDR1 and CDR2: SQVTM and ANQGSEA. J lost 9 bases, V lost 5 bases, and 8 bases had no gene match. This CDR3 is 13 amino acids long. CDR3: CSVQGLAGGWQYF. The DNA for the CDR3 is TGCAGCGTTCAGGGACTAGCGGGTGGTTGGCAGTACTTC.

This sequence joins TRBV20-1 and TRBJ2-3, with TRBD2 matching 8 bases. Germline trimming cut 4 bases from V and 2 bases from J; bases unmatched to any gene: 5. Germline V gene data show CDR1 as DFQATT and CDR2 as SNEGSKA (reference sequence). The CDR3 is 14 amino acids. The chain's CDR3 is CSATIAGSTDTQYF. The CDR3 DNA sequence: TGCAGTGCTACGATAGCGGGATCCACAGATACGCAGTATTTT.

V is TRBV15 and J is TRBJ2-1, with 9 bases identical to TRBD1. The CDR3 has 15 residues. V was pared by 1 base and J by 9 bases, with 7 bases of the junction left unmatched. Germline V lookup: CDR1 LNHNV, CDR2 YYDKDF (reference sequence). The CDR3 DNA reads TGTGCCACCAGCAGAGTCGGGACAGGGATCACTGAGCAGTTCTTC. It yields the protein CATSRVGTGITEQFF.